This passage covers 3 T cell receptor beta chains from one sample sequenced in a study of blood T cell repertoires in COVID-19. Sequencing used immunoSEQ multiplex PCR; TCRdb keeps in-frame clones, though not all of them. In the table there are around 110,000 clones, less than 95% of which are singletons. The sample taken for sequencing was peripheral blood. These receptors were collected from a human donor with active COVID-19. The donor label of this sample is uncertain.

This sequence joins TRBV6-5 and TRBJ2-7, with a weak D call TRBD2 (6 bases). The CDR3 sequence is 16 residues long. From germline, CDR1 is MNHEY and CDR2 SVGAGI. Deletions cut 0 bases from V and 6 bases from J, with 18 bases between. The CDR3 bases are TGTGCCAGCAGTTACTCCGGCGGGAACCACTTGGGCGAGCAGTACTTC. Translating gives CASSYSGGNHLGEQYF.

The genes are TRBV12-3 or TRBV12-4 and TRBJ1-5; D is uncertain. The CDR3 is 13 amino acids. The V and J ends lost 6 bases and 5 bases respectively, with 11 bases between them. CDR3 region: CASSKRVDQPQHF. In DNA, the CDR3 is TGTGCCAGCAGCAAGAGGGTGGATCAGCCCCAGCATTTT.

The sample holds one count of this clone. In DNA form, the CDR3 reads TGCGCCACCTCCATAACAGGGAGAGTGGGAGATACGCAGTATTTT. This encodes CATSITGRVGDTQYF. The V and J genes are TRBV5-1 and TRBJ2-3; D might be TRBD1 (6 bases). CDR1 is SGHRS and CDR2 is YFSETQ in the germline V gene. The CDR3 extends over 15 amino acids. Trimming took 9 bases from V and 5 from J, leaving 22 bases between them.